This TCR beta chain was identified during a study of shared clonotypes between healthy human individuals. Trimming removed 2 bases from V and 10 bases from J, with 10 bases in between. Per the germline V gene, CDR1 is SGDLS and CDR2 is YYNGEE. CDR3 size: 12 residues. Profiling relied on immunoSEQ multiplex PCR, and the TCRdb table lists in-frame clones only, not all of them. The sample gives about 1.1 million clones, about 80% of which show up once; roughly 0.57% is in the top ten. The receptor was isolated from a man aged 18-30 years in good health. Some clones in this sample may be carry-over from other donors' samples. The source material was memory CD4+ T cells from PBMCs. Subset described: CD45RA-negative fraction. The chain links TRBV9 to TRBJ2-1; D gene ambiguous. The CDR3 nucleotides read TGTGCCAGCAGCGTGGCCTCTCAGGAGCAGTTCTTC. Amino acids: CASSVASQEQFF. Filled out from reference TRBV9 and TRBJ2-1, the complete variable domain reads DSGVTQTPKHLITATGQRVTLRCSPRSGDLSVYWYQQSLDQGLQFLIQYYNGEERAKGNILERFSAQQFPDLHSELNLSSLELGDSALYFCASSVASQEQFFGPGTRLTVL.